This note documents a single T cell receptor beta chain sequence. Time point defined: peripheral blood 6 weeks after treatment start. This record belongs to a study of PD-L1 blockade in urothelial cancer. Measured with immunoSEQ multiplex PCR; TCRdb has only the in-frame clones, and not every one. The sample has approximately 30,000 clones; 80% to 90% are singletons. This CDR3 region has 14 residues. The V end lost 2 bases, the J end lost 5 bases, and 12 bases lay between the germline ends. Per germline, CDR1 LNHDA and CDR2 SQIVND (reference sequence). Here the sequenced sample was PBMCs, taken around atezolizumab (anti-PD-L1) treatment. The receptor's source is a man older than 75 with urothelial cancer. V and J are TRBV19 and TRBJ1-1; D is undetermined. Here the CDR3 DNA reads TGTGCCAGTAGTATATTCGGGATAGGAACTGAAGCTTTCTTT. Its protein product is CASSIFGIGTEAFF.